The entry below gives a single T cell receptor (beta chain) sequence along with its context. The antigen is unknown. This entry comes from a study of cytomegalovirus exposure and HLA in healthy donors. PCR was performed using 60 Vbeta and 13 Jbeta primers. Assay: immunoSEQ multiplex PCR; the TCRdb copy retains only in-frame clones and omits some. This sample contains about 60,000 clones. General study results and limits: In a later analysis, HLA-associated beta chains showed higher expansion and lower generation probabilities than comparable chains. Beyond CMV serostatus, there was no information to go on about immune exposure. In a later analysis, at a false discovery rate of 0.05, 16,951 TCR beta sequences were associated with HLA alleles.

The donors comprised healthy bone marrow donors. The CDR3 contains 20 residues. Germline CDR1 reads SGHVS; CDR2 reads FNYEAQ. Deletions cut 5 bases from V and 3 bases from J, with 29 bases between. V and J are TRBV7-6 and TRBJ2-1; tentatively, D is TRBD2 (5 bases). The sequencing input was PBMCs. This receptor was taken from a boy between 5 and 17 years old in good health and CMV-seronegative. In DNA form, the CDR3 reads TGTGCCAGCAGCCATCCCCAACTAGGACGAAGAGGGCCTGACTACAATGAGCAGTTCTTC. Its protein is CASSHPQLGRRGPDYNEQFF.